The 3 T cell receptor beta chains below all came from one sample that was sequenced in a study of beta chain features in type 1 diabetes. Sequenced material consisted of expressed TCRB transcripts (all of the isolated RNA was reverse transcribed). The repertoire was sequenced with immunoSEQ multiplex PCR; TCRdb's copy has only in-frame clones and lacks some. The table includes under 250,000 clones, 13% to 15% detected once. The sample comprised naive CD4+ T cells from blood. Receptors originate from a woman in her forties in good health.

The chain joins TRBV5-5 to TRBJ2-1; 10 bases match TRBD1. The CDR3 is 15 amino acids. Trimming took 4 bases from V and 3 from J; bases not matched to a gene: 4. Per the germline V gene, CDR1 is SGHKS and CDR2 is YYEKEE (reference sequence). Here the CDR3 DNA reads TGTGCCAGCAGCCTGACAGGGGGCTTCTACAATGAGCAGTTCTTC. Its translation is CASSLTGGFYNEQFF.

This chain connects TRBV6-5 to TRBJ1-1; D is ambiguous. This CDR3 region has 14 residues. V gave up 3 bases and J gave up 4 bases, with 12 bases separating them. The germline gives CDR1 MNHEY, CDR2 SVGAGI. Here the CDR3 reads CASSYAVRVTEAFF. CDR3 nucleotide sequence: TGTGCCAGCAGTTATGCCGTACGGGTCACTGAAGCTTTCTTT.

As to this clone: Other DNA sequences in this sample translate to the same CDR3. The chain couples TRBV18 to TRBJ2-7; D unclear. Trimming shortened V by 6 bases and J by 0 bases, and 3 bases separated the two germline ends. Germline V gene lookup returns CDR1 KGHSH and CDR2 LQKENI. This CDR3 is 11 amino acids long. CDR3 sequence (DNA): TGTGCCAGCTCCTTCTCCTACGAGCAGTACTTC. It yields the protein CASSFSYEQYF.